Listed here are 8 T cell receptor beta chains from one sample, sequenced in a study of blood T cell repertoires in COVID-19. Produced via immunoSEQ multiplex PCR; TCRdb's table is partial and in-frame only. The sample carries approximately 290,000 clones, 65% to 85% recorded once. The sequenced sample consisted of peripheral blood. These receptors were collected from a person aged 70 to 85 with COVID-19, enrolled during active disease.

The table lists this clone with a few counts. The V call is TRBV29-1, the J call TRBJ1-5; D is undetermined. Germline V gives CDR1 SQVTM, CDR2 ANQGSEA. CDR3 length: 12 amino acids. The V gene lost 5 bases and the J gene lost 3 bases, with 8 bases spanning the gap. The CDR3 here is CSVQEANQPQHF. In DNA, the CDR3 is TGCAGCGTTCAGGAGGCCAATCAGCCCCAGCATTTT.

The chain couples TRBV6-1 to TRBJ2-5; 10 nucleotides agree with TRBD2. CDR1 is MNHNS, CDR2 SASEGT, per germline. V shed 1 base, J shed 5 bases, and the junction held 7 bases outside the gene matches. The CDR3 is 16 residues long. Here the CDR3 reads CASSEGLAGAWETQYF. The CDR3 nucleotides read TGTGCCAGCAGTGAAGGACTAGCGGGCGCCTGGGAGACCCAGTACTTC.

CDR3 loop: CASSLSPLYEQYF. The CDR3 nucleotides read TGTGCCAGCAGTTTGTCCCCCCTCTACGAGCAGTACTTC. The rearrangement joins TRBV27 to TRBJ2-7; D is uncertain. Germline CDR1 reads MNHEY; CDR2 reads SMNVEV (reference sequence). The CDR3 consists of 13 residues. Trimming pared 3 bases from V and 3 bases from J, leaving 9 bases between.

The DNA for the CDR3 is TGTGCCACCAGCAGAGGGGCGGGAGGAGACAATGAGCAGTTCTTC. Its protein product is CATSRGAGGDNEQFF. V usage is TRBV15 and J usage is TRBJ2-1; 8 bases match TRBD2. CDR3 length equals 15 residues. Trimming at V came to 1 base and at J to 5 bases, leaving 4 bases not matched to a gene. The V gene's germline CDR1 is LNHNV and CDR2 YYDKDF (reference sequence).

The rearrangement uses TRBV3-1 (or the pseudogene TRBV3-2) and TRBJ2-5; the match to TRBD2 covers 8 bases. The CDR3 spans 17 residues. Germline V gene lookup returns CDR1 LGHDT and CDR2 YNNKEL (reference sequence). V lost 0 bases, J lost 1 base, and 7 bases stayed unmatched. The CDR3 DNA sequence: TGTGCCAGCAGCCAAGAAACTAGCGGTCTGGTCCAAGAGACCCAGTACTTC. It encodes CASSQETSGLVQETQYF.

This clone was recorded at least ten times. The chain recombines TRBV19 with TRBJ2-7; TRBD2 aligns across 9 bases. The CDR3 consists of 15 residues. Germline lookup yields CDR1 LNHDA and CDR2 SQIVND (reference sequence). Germline trimming cut 4 bases from V and 1 base from J; bases unmatched to any gene: 5. The CDR3 spells CASSTRAGGSYEQYF. The CDR3 region has the DNA TGTGCCAGTAGTACCCGCGCGGGGGGGTCCTACGAGCAGTACTTC.

The CDR3 loop is CASKAGRGIENQPQHF. CDR3 DNA: TGTGCCAGTAAGGCAGGGCGAGGTATAGAGAATCAGCCCCAGCATTTT. The rearrangement uses TRBV19 and TRBJ1-5; D perhaps matches TRBD1 (5 bases). With 7 bases removed from V and 4 bases from J, the gap between germline ends came to 20 bases. CDR3 length: 16 residues. Germline CDR1 reads LNHDA; CDR2 reads SQIVND (reference sequence).

The gene calls are TRBV6-5 and TRBJ1-1; D possibly corresponds to TRBD1 (5 bases). V lost 6 bases, J lost 5 bases, and 13 bases lay in between. The CDR3 runs 13 residues. From germline, CDR1 is MNHEY and CDR2 SVGAGI. As DNA, the CDR3 is TGTGCCAGCAGAGGGACTTGGGGGACTGAAGCTTTCTTT. This encodes CASRGTWGTEAFF.